A single sample is the source of the 30 T cell receptor beta chains below, sequenced in a study of shared clonotypes between healthy human individuals. Data came from immunoSEQ multiplex PCR; TCRdb stores just in-frame clones and leaves some out. This table holds over a million clones, about 75% found once. Sequenced input: memory CD4+ T cells sorted from blood. Subset here: CD45RA-negative fraction. The receptors here all came from a man aged 18 to 30 in good health.

V usage is TRBV7-2 and J usage is TRBJ2-5; 7 bases agree with TRBD2. The CDR3 runs to 13 residues. V was clipped by 4 bases and J by 1 base; unmatched bases: 0. CDR1 SGHTA and CDR2 FQGNSA come from the germline V gene. In nucleotides, the CDR3 is TGTGCCAGCAGCTGGGGGGGCCAAGAGACCCAGTACTTC. Its translation is CASSWGGQETQYF.

This rearrangement joins TRBV28 to TRBJ2-7; no clear D. Germline V CDR1 and CDR2: MDHEN, SYDVKM. This CDR3 has 12 residues. V dropped 2 bases and J dropped 6 bases, with 8 bases sitting between them. Written as DNA, the CDR3 is TGTGCCAGCAGTTTAGACATGGCCGAGCAGTACTTC. Its translation: CASSLDMAEQYF.

The gene calls are TRBV19 and TRBJ1-5; 7 bases fit TRBD1. Germline V gives CDR1 LNHDA, CDR2 SQIVND (reference sequence). The CDR3 loop spans 12 amino acids. With 10 bases clipped from V and 7 bases from J, the junction kept 7 bases outside the gene matches. DNA for the CDR3: TGTGCCACCCGACAGGGTAGGCAGCCCCAGCATTTT. It codes for CATRQGRQPQHF.

This clone was observed once. The same CDR3 is also encoded by other DNA sequences in this sample. Written as DNA, the CDR3 is TGTGCCAGCAGTGAGAAGGGAGGGACTGAAGCTTTCTTT. Amino acids: CASSEKGGTEAFF. The chain links TRBV6-1 to TRBJ1-1; D is uncertain. With 3 bases removed from V and 5 bases from J, the gap between germline ends came to 10 bases. Per the germline V gene, CDR1 is MNHNS and CDR2 is SASEGT. This CDR3 is built from 13 residues.

The V call is TRBV6-1, the J call TRBJ2-2; 9 bases map to TRBD1. This CDR3 has 15 amino acids. Germline V gives CDR1 MNHNS, CDR2 SASEGT. The J segment lost 2 bases and the V segment lost 6 bases, leaving 4 bases of the junction unmatched. CDR3 nucleotides: TGTGCCAGCAGGAGGACAGGGGCAAACACCGGGGAGCTGTTTTTT. Translated, it gives CASRRTGANTGELFF.

This clone was picked up a small number of times. The rearrangement joins TRBV5-4 to TRBJ1-1; tentative D call: TRBD1 (6 bases). The CDR3 is 15 residues long. The ends were cut back, 1 base at V and 4 bases at J, with 14 bases in the middle. Germline values: CDR1 SGHNT, CDR2 YYREEE (reference sequence). CDR3 in DNA: TGTGCCAGCAGCTTGTCCACAGGGAGTGGCACTGAAGCTTTCTTT. Its protein is CASSLSTGSGTEAFF. Combining the CDR3 with reference TRBV5-4 and TRBJ1-1 gives the whole variable domain ETGVTQSPTHLIKTRGQQVTLRCSSQSGHNTVSWYQQALGQGPQFIFQYYREEENGRGNFPPRFSGLQFPNYSSELNVNALELDDSALYLCASSLSTGSGTEAFFGQGTRLTVV.

The V call is TRBV19, the J call TRBJ2-5; a possible D gene is TRBD1 (5 bases). The germline V and J ends were trimmed by 5 bases and 1 base, with 8 bases remaining between them. CDR1 is LNHDA, CDR2 SQIVND, per germline (reference sequence). CDR3 size: 13 residues. This chain's CDR3 is CASSVRAQETQYF. DNA for the CDR3: TGTGCCAGTAGTGTCAGGGCCCAAGAGACCCAGTACTTC.

V gene TRBV15 combines with J gene TRBJ2-2; TRBD1 is a possible D gene (5 bases). The germline V gene has CDR1 LNHNV and CDR2 YYDKDF (reference sequence). V dropped 3 bases and J dropped 4 bases, with 12 bases sitting between them. The CDR3 length is 15 residues. CDR3 region: CATSSLVRGTGELFF. The CDR3 DNA reads as TGTGCCACCAGCAGTCTAGTAAGGGGCACCGGGGAGCTGTTTTTT. The variable domain in full, with the rest retrieved from reference TRBV15 and TRBJ2-2, is DAMVIQNPRYQVTQFGKPVTLSCSQTLNHNVMYWYQQKSSQAPKLLFHYYDKDFNNEADTPDNFQSRRPNTSFCFLDIRSPGLGDTAMYLCATSSLVRGTGELFFGEGSRLTVL.

This clone showed up just a few times. The rearrangement links TRBV2 to TRBJ2-4, with D perhaps TRBD2 (6 bases). This CDR3 region has 15 residues. Looked up from germline, CDR1 is SNHLY and CDR2 is FYNNEI. The V and J ends lost 5 bases and 3 bases respectively, with 14 bases between them. The CDR3 spells CASSTSTRGKNIQYF. CDR3 DNA: TGTGCCAGCAGTACTAGCACCCGAGGCAAAAACATTCAGTACTTC.

This chain joins TRBV28 and TRBJ2-3; 9 bases are a match to TRBD2. With V trimmed by 6 bases and J by 2 bases, 6 bases remained unmatched. This CDR3 spans 15 amino acids. Germline CDR1 is MDHEN and CDR2 is SYDVKM. CDR3 nucleotides: TGTGCCAGCAGCCCTAGCGGGGTCCTCACAGATACGCAGTATTTT. Residues: CASSPSGVLTDTQYF.

This chain links TRBV5-1 with TRBJ1-1; D is ambiguous. V was shortened by 0 bases and J by 4 bases, with 16 bases between the two germline ends. The CDR3 loop spans 16 amino acids. The germline V gene encodes CDR1 SGHRS and CDR2 YFSETQ. The CDR3 nucleotides are TGCGCCAGCAGCTTGGCCTTGGGAGGAAGCCGCACTGAAGCTTTCTTT. It yields the protein CASSLALGGSRTEAFF.

The sample holds a few counts of this clone. CDR3 loop: CASSLSAGDEQFF. The CDR3 nucleotides are TGTGCCAGCAGCTTGTCCGCTGGGGATGAGCAGTTCTTC. This chain uses TRBV5-4 with TRBJ2-1; D unclear. The V and J ends lost 1 base and 8 bases respectively, with 10 bases between them. This CDR3 region has 13 residues. CDR1 and CDR2 (germline): SGHNT, YYREEE (reference sequence). Full variable domain (rest looked up from reference TRBV5-4 and TRBJ2-1): ETGVTQSPTHLIKTRGQQVTLRCSSQSGHNTVSWYQQALGQGPQFIFQYYREEENGRGNFPPRFSGLQFPNYSSELNVNALELDDSALYLCASSLSAGDEQFFGPGTRLTVL.

CDR3 DNA: TGTGCCTGGAGGACCGGCCTAGGGCCCCAGCATTTT. It translates to CAWRTGLGPQHF. This sequence joins TRBV30 and TRBJ1-5; D not certain. The CDR3 covers 12 residues. The germline gives CDR1 GTSNPN, CDR2 SVGIG (reference sequence). Trimming removed 3 bases from V and 9 bases from J, with 12 bases in between.

The V call is TRBV9, the J call TRBJ2-3; D possibly uses TRBD1 or TRBD2 (5 bases each). The V gene's germline CDR1 is SGDLS and CDR2 YYNGEE. The length of the CDR3 is 16 residues. Trimming left V 3 bases short and J 1 base short, with 15 bases between. The CDR3 sequence is CASSAIPEGRTDTQYF. The CDR3 DNA reads TGTGCCAGCAGCGCCATCCCCGAGGGGCGCACAGATACGCAGTATTTT.

V and J are TRBV6-6 and TRBJ1-2, with 10 nucleotides matching TRBD1. After removal of 2 bases from V and 8 bases from J, the junction contained 8 bases not matched to a gene. This CDR3 comprises 15 residues. The germline V gene has CDR1 MNHNY and CDR2 SVGAGI (reference sequence). This chain's CDR3 is CASSYGDRGRLGYTF. Written as DNA, the CDR3 is TGTGCCAGCAGTTACGGGGACAGGGGAAGATTAGGCTACACCTTC.

This clone appeared a single time. This chain connects TRBV7-3 to TRBJ2-5; TRBD2 aligns across 7 bases. V trimming: 2 bases; J trimming: 5 bases; junction bases outside the gene matches: 2. Germline V gives CDR1 SGHTA, CDR2 FQGTGA. This CDR3 comprises 13 residues. CDR3 nucleotides: TGTGCCAGCAGCTTAGGGACTACCGAGACCCAGTACTTC. This translates into CASSLGTTETQYF.

The chain is built from TRBV29-1 and TRBJ2-2, with 9 bases fitting TRBD1. The CDR3 contains 14 residues. Germline CDR1 reads SQVTM; CDR2 reads ANQGSEA. The J segment lost 0 bases and the V segment lost 7 bases, leaving 3 bases of the junction unmatched. The CDR3 sequence: CSGRQGANTGELFF. The CDR3 nucleotides read TGCAGCGGGCGACAGGGGGCGAACACCGGGGAGCTGTTTTTT.

V gene TRBV5-8 combines with J gene TRBJ2-3; 16 bases line up with TRBD2. V shed 0 bases, J shed 3 bases, and the junction held 7 bases outside the gene matches. This CDR3 is 19 amino acids long. Per germline, CDR1 SGHTS and CDR2 YDEGEE. The CDR3 DNA follows: TGTGCCAGCAGCTTGGAAGGGACTAGCGGGAGGGCGTCGACAGATACGCAGTATTTT. Amino acid sequence: CASSLEGTSGRASTDTQYF. Full variable domain (remainder filled in from reference TRBV5-8 and TRBJ2-3): EAGVTQSPTHLIKTRGQQATLRCSPISGHTSVYWYQQALGLGLQFLLWYDEGEERNRGNFPPRFSGRQFPNYSSELNVNALELEDSALYLCASSLEGTSGRASTDTQYFGPGTRLTVL.

Notes on this clone: This may arise from a read error, as a much more abundant clone is one base away. Other nucleotide sequences from this sample produce the same CDR3. This chain connects TRBV5-1 to TRBJ2-3; no firm D call. The CDR3 spans 14 residues. Germline values: CDR1 SGHRS, CDR2 YFSETQ. Trimming pared 0 bases from V and 3 bases from J, leaving 8 bases between. CDR3 sequence (DNA): TGCGCCAGCAGCTTGGAACAGACTACAGATACGCAGTATTTT. This gives the protein CASSLEQTTDTQYF.

In this sample, this clone turned up a few times. The chain recombines TRBV7-2 with TRBJ2-7, with 8 bases identical to TRBD2. CDR3 length: 14 amino acids. After removal of 4 bases from V and 1 base from J, the junction contained 3 bases not matched to a gene. Germline CDR1 SGHTA, CDR2 FQGNSA. The CDR3 region has the DNA TGTGCCAGCAGCTCACTAGCGGCTTCCTACGAGCAGTACTTC. Amino acids: CASSSLAASYEQYF.

J is TRBJ1-6 and V is TRBV6-5; D gene uncertain. The V end was cut by 4 bases, the J end by 7 bases, with 11 bases between. The CDR3 contains 14 residues. CDR1 and CDR2 from the germline V gene are MNHEY and SVGAGI. DNA for the CDR3: TGTGCCAGCAGTTCCCCGGACGGGAATTCACCCCTCCACTTT. Translation gives CASSSPDGNSPLHF.

The chain joins TRBV30 to TRBJ2-1; tentatively, D is TRBD1 or TRBD2 (5 bases each). Trimming pared 4 bases from V and 2 bases from J, leaving 9 bases between. This CDR3 has 13 amino acids. Germline lookup yields CDR1 GTSNPN and CDR2 SVGIG (reference sequence). The CDR3 DNA reads TGTGCCTGGACGTTGGGGGCCTACAATGAGCAGTTCTTC. Translating it yields CAWTLGAYNEQFF.

The gene calls are TRBV7-9 and TRBJ2-1, with D uncertain. The CDR3 spans 14 residues. CDR1 is SEHNR and CDR2 is FQNEAQ in the germline V gene (reference sequence). V was pared by 5 bases and J by 6 bases, with 14 bases between. The CDR3 sequence: CASSPQLGTNEQFF. CDR3 DNA sequence: TGTGCCAGCAGCCCGCAACTCGGAACCAATGAGCAGTTCTTC.

Remarks on this clone: Other DNA sequences of this sample code for an identical CDR3. V usage is TRBV28 and J usage is TRBJ1-5, with 8 bases aligning to TRBD1. Losses at the gene ends were 1 base for V and 6 bases for J; bases not matched to a gene: 5. This CDR3 spans 15 amino acids. In germline, CDR1 is MDHEN, CDR2 SYDVKM. DNA of the CDR3: TGTGCCAGCAGTTTATCTGGACAGGGCGGTCAGCCCCAGCATTTT. As protein: CASSLSGQGGQPQHF.

V gene TRBV11-2 combines with J gene TRBJ2-3, with 9 bases lining up with TRBD2. Trimming cost V 2 bases and J 4 bases; bases outside gene matches: 4. Germline lookup yields CDR1 SGHAT and CDR2 FQNNGV. This CDR3 contains 15 residues. CDR3 nucleotides: TGTGCCAGCAGCTTAAGGACTAGCGAACCAGATACGCAGTATTTT. Protein: CASSLRTSEPDTQYF.

This rearrangement joins TRBV29-1 to TRBJ2-1; D is perhaps TRBD2 (6 bases). Looked up from germline, CDR1 is SQVTM and CDR2 is ANQGSEA. With 3 bases removed from V and 9 bases from J, the gap between germline ends came to 9 bases. The CDR3 has 11 residues. The CDR3 bases are TGCAGCGTTGAGGCGGGGACTGAGCAGTTCTTC. It specifies CSVEAGTEQFF.

This chain connects TRBV7-9 to TRBJ2-3; D might be TRBD2 (5 bases). Trimming shortened V by 5 bases and J by 0 bases, and 15 bases separated the two germline ends. The CDR3 is 16 amino acids. In germline, CDR1 is SEHNR, CDR2 FQNEAQ (reference sequence). The CDR3 loop reads CASSRASTLSTDTQYF. Written as DNA, the CDR3 is TGTGCCAGCAGCCGCGCTAGCACCTTAAGCACAGATACGCAGTATTTT.

This clone has a count of ten or more. This chain links TRBV18 with TRBJ1-5; D is perhaps TRBD1 (5 bases). This CDR3 contains 13 residues. Trimming shortened V by 7 bases and J by 3 bases, and 10 bases separated the two germline ends. CDR1 and CDR2 from the germline V gene are KGHSH and LQKENI. In DNA, the CDR3 is TGTGCCAGCTTTCAGGGAGTCAATCAGCCCCAGCATTTT. It translates to CASFQGVNQPQHF.

The V and J genes are TRBV6-6 and TRBJ1-5; D may be TRBD1 (5 bases). Deletions cut 0 bases from V and 2 bases from J, with 11 bases between. The CDR3 loop spans 16 amino acids. Germline-derived CDR1 and CDR2 are MNHNY and SVGAGI (reference sequence). CDR3 DNA: TGTGCCAGCAGTTACTCACCAGGGTTGGGCAATCAGCCCCAGCATTTT. Its protein product is CASSYSPGLGNQPQHF.

V usage is TRBV27 and J usage is TRBJ2-3; TRBD2 matches at 7 bases. CDR1 is MNHEY, CDR2 SMNVEV, per germline (reference sequence). J lost 1 base, V lost 3 bases, and 4 bases had no gene match. CDR3 length equals 15 residues. The CDR3 here is CASSFGGGGTDTQYF. The CDR3 DNA sequence: TGTGCCAGCAGTTTCGGGGGAGGGGGCACAGATACGCAGTATTTT.